The clone carrying this TCR beta chain was detected ten times or more. The antigen is unknown. The TCR beta profiling, which covered VDJ combination and CDR3 sequence, was carried out using genomic DNA as the template. MiXCR, applied by TCRdb to the reads, yields one record per CDR3 protein. The table lists 260,000 or so distinct CDR3 sequences, 47% of them singletons. This record belongs to a study of CD8+CD57+ T cells in acquired aplastic anemia. General study findings and limits: Patients and controls turned out to have 25 to 30 CD8+ CDR3 sequences in common.

Patients chosen for sequencing had shown CD8+CD57+ cell expansion by flow cytometry. Acquired aplastic anemia of severe grade affected all patients. The V gene end was trimmed by 3 bases and the J gene end by 3 bases; junction bases not matched to a gene: 7. Looked up from germline, CDR1 is DFQATT and CDR2 is SNEGSKA (reference sequence). CDR3 length: 14 amino acids. Input material: sorted CD4+, CD8+, or CD8+CD57+ T cells (not recorded which) from PBMCs. This chain joins TRBV20-1 and TRBJ1-2; 7 bases are a match to TRBD1. This clonotype was sampled from a human donor with aplastic anemia. CDR3 nucleotide sequence: TGCAGTGCTAGGACAGGGCCAGGGGACTATGGCTACACCTTC. This codes for CSARTGPGDYGYTF.